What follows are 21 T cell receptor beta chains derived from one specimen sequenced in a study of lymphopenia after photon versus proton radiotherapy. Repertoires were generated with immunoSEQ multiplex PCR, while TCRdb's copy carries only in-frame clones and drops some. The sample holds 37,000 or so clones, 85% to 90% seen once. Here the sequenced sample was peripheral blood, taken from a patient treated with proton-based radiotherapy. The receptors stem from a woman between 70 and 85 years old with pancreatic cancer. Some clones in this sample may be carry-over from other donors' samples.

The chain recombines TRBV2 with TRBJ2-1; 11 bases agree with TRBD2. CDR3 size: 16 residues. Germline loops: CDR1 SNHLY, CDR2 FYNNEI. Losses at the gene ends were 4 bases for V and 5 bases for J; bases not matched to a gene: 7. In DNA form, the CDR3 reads TGTGCCAGCAGTGCCCGGACTAGCGGGCAGAACAATGAGCAGTTCTTC. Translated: CASSARTSGQNNEQFF.

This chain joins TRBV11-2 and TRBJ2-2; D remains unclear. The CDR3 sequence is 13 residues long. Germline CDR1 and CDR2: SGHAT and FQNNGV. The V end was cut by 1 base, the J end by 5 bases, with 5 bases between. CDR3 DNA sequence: TGTGCCAGCAGCTTAGCGGGTACCGGGGAGCTGTTTTTT. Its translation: CASSLAGTGELFF.

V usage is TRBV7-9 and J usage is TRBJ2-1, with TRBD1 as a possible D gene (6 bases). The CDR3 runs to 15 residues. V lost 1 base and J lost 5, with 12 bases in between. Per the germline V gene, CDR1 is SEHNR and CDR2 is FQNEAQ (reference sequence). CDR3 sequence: CASSLGSQGHNEQFF. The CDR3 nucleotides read TGTGCCAGCAGCTTAGGGAGTCAGGGGCACAATGAGCAGTTCTTC. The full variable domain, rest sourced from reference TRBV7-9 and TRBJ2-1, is DTGVSQNPRHKITKRGQNVTFRCDPISEHNRLYWYRQTLGQGPEFLTYFQNEAQLEKSRLLSDRFSAERPKGSFSTLEIQRTEQGDSAMYLCASSLGSQGHNEQFFGPGTRLTVL.

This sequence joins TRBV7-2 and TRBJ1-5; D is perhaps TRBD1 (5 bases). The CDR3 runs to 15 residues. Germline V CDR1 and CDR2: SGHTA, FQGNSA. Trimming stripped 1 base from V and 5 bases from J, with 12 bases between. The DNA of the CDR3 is TGTGCCAGCAGCTTAGAAGACAGAGGCGATCAGCCCCAGCATTTT. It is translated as CASSLEDRGDQPQHF.

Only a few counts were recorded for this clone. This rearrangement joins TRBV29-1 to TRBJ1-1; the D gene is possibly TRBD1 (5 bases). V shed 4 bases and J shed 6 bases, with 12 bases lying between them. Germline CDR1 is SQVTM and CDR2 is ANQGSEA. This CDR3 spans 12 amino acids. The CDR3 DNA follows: TGCAGCGTTGGCGGGGCAGTTTCTGAAGCTTTCTTT. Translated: CSVGGAVSEAFF.

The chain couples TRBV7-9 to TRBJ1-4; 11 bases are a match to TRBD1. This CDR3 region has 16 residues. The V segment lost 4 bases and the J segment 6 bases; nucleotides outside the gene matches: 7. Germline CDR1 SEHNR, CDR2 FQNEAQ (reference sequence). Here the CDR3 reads CASSSRTGGSDEKLFF. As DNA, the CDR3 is TGTGCCAGCAGCTCTCGGACAGGGGGCTCGGATGAAAAACTGTTTTTT.

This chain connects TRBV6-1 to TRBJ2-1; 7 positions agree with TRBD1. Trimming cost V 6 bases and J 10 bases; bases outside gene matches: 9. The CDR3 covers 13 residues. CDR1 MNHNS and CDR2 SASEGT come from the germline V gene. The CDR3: CASREDRFGEQFF. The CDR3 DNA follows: TGTGCCAGCAGGGAGGACAGGTTTGGGGAGCAGTTCTTC.

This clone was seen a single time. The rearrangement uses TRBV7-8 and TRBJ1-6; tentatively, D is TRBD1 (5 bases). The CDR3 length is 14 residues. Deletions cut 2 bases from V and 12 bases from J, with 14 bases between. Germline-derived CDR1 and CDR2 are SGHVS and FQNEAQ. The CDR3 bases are TGTGCCAGCAGCTTACTTACGGGGGGGGGACCCCTCCACTTT. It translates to CASSLLTGGGPLHF.

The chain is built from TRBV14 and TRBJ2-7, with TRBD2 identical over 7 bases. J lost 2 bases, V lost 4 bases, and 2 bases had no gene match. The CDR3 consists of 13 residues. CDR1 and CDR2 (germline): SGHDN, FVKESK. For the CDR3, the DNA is TGTGCCAGCAGCCGGGGGGGAACCTACGAGCAGTACTTC. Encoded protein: CASSRGGTYEQYF.

The CDR3: CASSFGGKGQYF. The DNA of the CDR3 is TGTGCCAGCAGCTTTGGAGGGAAGGGGCAGTACTTC. The gene calls are TRBV7-3 and TRBJ2-7, with D possibly matching TRBD2 (6 bases). Per the germline V gene, CDR1 is SGHTA and CDR2 is FQGTGA. V was pared by 3 bases and J by 9 bases, with 12 bases between. The length of the CDR3 is 12 residues.

DNA for the CDR3: TGTGCCAGCAGCTTAGCGAGGTATAGCAATCAGCCCCAGCATTTT. Translated, it gives CASSLARYSNQPQHF. The chain uses TRBV7-2 and TRBJ1-5; D is unresolved. The CDR3 runs to 15 residues. Between the trimmed V and J ends, which lost 0 bases and 0 bases, there was a span of 6 bases. Germline CDR1 SGHTA, CDR2 FQGNSA.

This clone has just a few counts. The CDR3: CAWSGGRSNQPQHF. CDR3 DNA sequence: TGTGCCTGGAGTGGGGGCAGGAGCAATCAGCCCCAGCATTTT. The chain is built from TRBV30 and TRBJ1-5; D may be TRBD1 (5 bases). Trimming removed 1 base from V and 1 base from J, with 8 bases in between. Germline assignment: CDR1 GTSNPN and CDR2 SVGIG (reference sequence). The CDR3 runs to 14 residues.

CDR3 amino acids: CASSSQGRSSYEQYF. The CDR3 DNA sequence: TGTGCCAGCAGTTCCCAAGGGAGAAGCTCCTACGAGCAGTACTTC. The genes are TRBV27 and TRBJ2-7; perhaps TRBD2 as D (5 bases). The CDR3 runs to 15 residues. Germline V gene data show CDR1 as MNHEY and CDR2 as SMNVEV (reference sequence). Trimming took off 4 bases at V and 0 bases at J, with 13 bases between the two ends.

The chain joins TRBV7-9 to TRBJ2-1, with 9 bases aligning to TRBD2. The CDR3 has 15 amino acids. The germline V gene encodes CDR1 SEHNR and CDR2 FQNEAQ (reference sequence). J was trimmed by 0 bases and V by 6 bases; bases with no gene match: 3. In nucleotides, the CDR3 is TGTGCCAGCAGTCCTAGCGGGAACTCCTACAATGAGCAGTTCTTC. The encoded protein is CASSPSGNSYNEQFF.

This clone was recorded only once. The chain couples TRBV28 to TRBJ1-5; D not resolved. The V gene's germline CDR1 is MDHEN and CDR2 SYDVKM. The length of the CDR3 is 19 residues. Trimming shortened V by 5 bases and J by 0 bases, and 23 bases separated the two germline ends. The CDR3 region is CASSPILTGRGGSNQPQHF. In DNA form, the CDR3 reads TGTGCCAGCAGTCCAATATTGACGGGCCGAGGAGGTAGCAATCAGCCCCAGCATTTT.

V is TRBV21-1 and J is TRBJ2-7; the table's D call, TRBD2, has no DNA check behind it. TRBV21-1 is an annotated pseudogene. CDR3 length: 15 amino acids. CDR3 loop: CASSKTSGRPHEQYF. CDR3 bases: TGTGCCAGCAGCAAGACTAGCGGGAGACCCCACGAGCAGTACTTC.

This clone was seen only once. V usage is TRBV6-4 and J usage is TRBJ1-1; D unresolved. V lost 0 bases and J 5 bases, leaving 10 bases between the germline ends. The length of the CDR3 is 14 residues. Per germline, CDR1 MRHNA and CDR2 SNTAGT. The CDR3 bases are TGTGCCAGCAGTGACTCGTCAGTGGGTACTGAAGCTTTCTTT. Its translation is CASSDSSVGTEAFF.

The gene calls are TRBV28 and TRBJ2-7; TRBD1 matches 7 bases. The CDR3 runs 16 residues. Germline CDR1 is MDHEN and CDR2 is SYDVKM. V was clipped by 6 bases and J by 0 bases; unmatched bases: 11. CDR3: CASSLDRAVISYEQYF. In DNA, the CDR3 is TGTGCCAGCAGCCTCGACAGGGCGGTAATCTCCTACGAGCAGTACTTC.

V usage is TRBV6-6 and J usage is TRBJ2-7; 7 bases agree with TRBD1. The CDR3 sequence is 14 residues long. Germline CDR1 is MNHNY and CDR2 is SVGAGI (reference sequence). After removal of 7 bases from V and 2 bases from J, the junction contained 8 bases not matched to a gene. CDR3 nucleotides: TGTGCCAGCAAACTCAGGACAGGCCCCTACGAGCAGTACTTC. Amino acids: CASKLRTGPYEQYF.

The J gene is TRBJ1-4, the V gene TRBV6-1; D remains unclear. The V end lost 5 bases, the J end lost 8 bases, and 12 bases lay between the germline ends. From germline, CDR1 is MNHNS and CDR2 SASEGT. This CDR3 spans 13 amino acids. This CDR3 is CASSWTEREKLFF. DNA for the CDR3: TGTGCCAGCAGTTGGACCGAGCGCGAAAAACTGTTTTTT.

The chain's CDR3 is CASSLAGAHEQYF. CDR3 bases: TGTGCCAGCAGTTTGGCGGGTGCCCACGAGCAGTACTTC. The chain recombines TRBV27 with TRBJ2-7; possibly TRBD2 for D (5 bases). V was shortened by 3 bases and J by 5 bases, with 11 bases between the two germline ends. CDR1 and CDR2 (germline): MNHEY, SMNVEV (reference sequence). The CDR3 loop spans 13 amino acids.